This record covers a single TCR beta chain. Its antigen remains unknown. This entry comes from a study of PD-1 blockade in mismatch repair-deficient tumors. Study results and caveats: Tumor-resident clones, often absent from pretreatment blood, expanded after pembrolizumab and then contracted.

All patients were mismatch repair deficient, assessed by either PCR or immunohistochemistry. Using immunoSEQ multiplex PCR, the repertoire was profiled, and TCRdb retains in-frame clones only, with some absent. Here the sample spans roughly 130,000 clones, around nine tenths being singletons. The CDR3 consists of 14 residues. Trimming removed 1 base from V and 3 bases from J, with 10 bases in between. CDR1 is SGHAT, CDR2 FQNNGV, per germline. The chain employs TRBV11-2 and TRBJ2-7; D may be TRBD2 (5 bases). This TCR derives from an adult with mismatch repair-deficient cancer. The sample consisted of peripheral blood, taken approximately 72 weeks after starting pembrolizumab. The CDR3 protein is CASSLADGLYEQYF. For the CDR3, the DNA is TGTGCCAGCAGCTTAGCCGACGGACTCTACGAGCAGTACTTC. The full variable domain, rest sourced from reference TRBV11-2 and TRBJ2-7, is EAGVAQSPRYKIIEKRQSVAFWCNPISGHATLYWYQQILGQGPKLLIQFQNNGVVDDSQLPKDRFSAERLKGVDSTLKIQPAKLEDSAVYLCASSLADGLYEQYFGPGTRLTVT.